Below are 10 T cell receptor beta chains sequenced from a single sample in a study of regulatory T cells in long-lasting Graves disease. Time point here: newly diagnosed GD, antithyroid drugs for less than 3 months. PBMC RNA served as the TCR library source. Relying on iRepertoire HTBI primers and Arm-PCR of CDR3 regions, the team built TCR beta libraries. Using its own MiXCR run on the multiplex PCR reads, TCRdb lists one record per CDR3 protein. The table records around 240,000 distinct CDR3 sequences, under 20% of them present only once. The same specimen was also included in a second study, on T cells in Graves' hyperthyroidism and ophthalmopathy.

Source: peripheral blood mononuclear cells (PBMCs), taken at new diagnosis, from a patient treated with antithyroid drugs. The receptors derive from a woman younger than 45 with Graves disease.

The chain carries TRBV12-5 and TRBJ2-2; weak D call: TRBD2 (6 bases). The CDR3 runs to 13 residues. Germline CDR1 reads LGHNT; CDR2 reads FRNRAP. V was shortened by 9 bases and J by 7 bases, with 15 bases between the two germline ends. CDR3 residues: CASSGQGLGELFF. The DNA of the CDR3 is TGTGCTAGCAGCGGGCAGGGCCTCGGGGAGCTGTTTTTT.

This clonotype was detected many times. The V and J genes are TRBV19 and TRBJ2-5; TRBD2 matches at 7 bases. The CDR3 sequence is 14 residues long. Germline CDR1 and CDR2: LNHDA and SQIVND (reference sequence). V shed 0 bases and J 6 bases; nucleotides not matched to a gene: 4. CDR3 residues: CASSIDGGGKTQYF. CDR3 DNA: TGTGCCAGTAGTATAGATGGGGGGGGAAAGACCCAGTACTTC.

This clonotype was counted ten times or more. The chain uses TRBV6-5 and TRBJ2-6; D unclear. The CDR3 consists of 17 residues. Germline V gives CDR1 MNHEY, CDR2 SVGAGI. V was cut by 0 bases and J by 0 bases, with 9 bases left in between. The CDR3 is CASSYSLAFSGANVLTF. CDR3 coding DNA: TGTGCCAGCAGTTACTCTCTGGCCTTCTCTGGGGCCAACGTCCTGACTTTC.

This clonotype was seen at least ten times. CDR3 in amino acids: CSANPGLETYEQYF. CDR3 in DNA: TGCAGTGCAAATCCGGGACTAGAAACCTACGAGCAGTACTTC. V gene TRBV20-1 combines with J gene TRBJ2-7; TRBD2 matches at 8 bases. The CDR3 runs to 14 residues. J lost 2 bases, V lost 6 bases, and 9 bases had no gene match. The germline V gene has CDR1 DFQATT and CDR2 SNEGSKA (reference sequence).

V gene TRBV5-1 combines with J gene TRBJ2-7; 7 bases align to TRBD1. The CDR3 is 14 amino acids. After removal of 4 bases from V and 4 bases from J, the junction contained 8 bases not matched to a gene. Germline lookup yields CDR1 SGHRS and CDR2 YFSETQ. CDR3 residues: CASSRPGQRYEQYF. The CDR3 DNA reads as TGCGCCAGCAGCAGACCGGGACAGAGGTACGAGCAGTACTTC.

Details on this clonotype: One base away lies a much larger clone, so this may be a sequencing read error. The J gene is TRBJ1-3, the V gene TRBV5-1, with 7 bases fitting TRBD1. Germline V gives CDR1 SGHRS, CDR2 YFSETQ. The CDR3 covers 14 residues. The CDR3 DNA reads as TGCGCCAGCACCGACAGGGAAAGAGGAAACATCATATATTTT. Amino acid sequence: CASTDRERGNIIYF.

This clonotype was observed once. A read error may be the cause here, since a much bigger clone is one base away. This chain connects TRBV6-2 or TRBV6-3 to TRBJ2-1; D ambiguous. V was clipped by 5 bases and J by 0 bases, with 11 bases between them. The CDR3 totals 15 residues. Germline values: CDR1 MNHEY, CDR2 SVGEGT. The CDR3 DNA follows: TGTGCCAGCAGTGAGTACACATACTCCTACAATGAGCAGTTCTTC. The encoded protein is CASSEYTYSYNEQFF.

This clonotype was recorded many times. The CDR3 DNA reads as TGTGCCAGCAGCCAAGCTCTAGCGGGGCGAGGTGGGGAGCTGTTTTTT. This sequence encodes CASSQALAGRGGELFF. This chain connects TRBV3-1 to TRBJ2-2, with 9 positions matching TRBD2. The V and J ends lost 1 base and 8 bases, in that order; junction bases with no gene match: 8. Per the germline V gene, CDR1 is LGHDT and CDR2 is YNNKEL (reference sequence). This CDR3 contains 16 residues.

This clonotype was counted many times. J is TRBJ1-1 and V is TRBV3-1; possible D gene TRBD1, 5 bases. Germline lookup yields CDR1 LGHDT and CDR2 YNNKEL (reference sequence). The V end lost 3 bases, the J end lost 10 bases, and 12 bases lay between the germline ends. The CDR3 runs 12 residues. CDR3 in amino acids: CASSQGGRRAFF. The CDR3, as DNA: TGTGCCAGCAGCCAGGGGGGGAGGCGAGCTTTCTTT. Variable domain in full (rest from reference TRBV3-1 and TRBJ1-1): DTAVSQTPKYLVTQMGNDKSIKCEQNLGHDTMYWYKQDSKKFLKIMFSYNNKELIINETVPNRFSPKSPDKAHLNLHINSLELGDSAVYFCASSQGGRRAFFGQGTRLTVV.

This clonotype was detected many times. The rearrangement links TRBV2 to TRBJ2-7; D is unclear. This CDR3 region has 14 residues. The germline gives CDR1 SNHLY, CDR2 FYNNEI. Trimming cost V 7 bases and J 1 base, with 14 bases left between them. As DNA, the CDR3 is TGTGCCAGCATTCCCCATTCAGGTTCCTACGAGCAGTACTTC. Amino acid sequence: CASIPHSGSYEQYF.